This T cell receptor beta chain was recorded in a study of vaccination effects on CD4 cells after COVID-19. This table comes from immunoSEQ multiplex PCR, and its TCRdb copy is limited to in-frame clones, with some not included. This sample has approximately 82,000 clones, with approximately 74% found just once. In the case of this clone: What it binds is unknown.

Sequencing followed a ViraFEST assay step that expanded antigen-specific CD4+ T cells with viral peptide pools. Isolating CD4+ T cells followed approximately nine days of culture. The vaccine recipients had no prior SARS-CoV-2 infection, with negative nucleocapsid antibodies. Some 2 million PBMC were placed in each well, which was supplemented with approximately 9.2 IU/ml IL-2 and 8.5 to 10 ug/ml peptides. Cells had half their medium changed to IL-2 medium on days 3 and 7. Findings and caveats of the study: Healthy vaccinees' vaccine-induced clones included only 1 of 255 that recognized common cold coronaviruses.

Sequenced here: CD4+ T cells from PBMCs cultured with HCoV-229E spike peptides, sampled before COVID-19 vaccination. This TCR derives from a human donor who received a COVID-19 vaccine.

The CDR3 loop reads CASSYLLAGEQETQYF. The CDR3 DNA reads as TGTGCCAGCAGTTACCTCTTAGCGGGGGAGCAAGAGACCCAGTACTTC. V usage is TRBV6-5 and J usage is TRBJ2-5, with TRBD2 identical over 9 bases. Germline V gene sequence: CDR1 MNHEY, CDR2 SVGAGI. The CDR3 has 16 residues. V gave up 2 bases and J gave up 2 bases; unmatched junction bases: 6.